The clone carrying this TCR beta chain was counted between two and nine times. Its target is unknown. The sample is drawn from a study of response to subunit inactivated influenza vaccine. Study outcomes and limitations: Each seasonal flu vaccination may recruit only limited new T cells, authors suggested.

TCRdb reanalysed the RT-PCR reads using MiXCR and keeps one entry per CDR3 protein. The table shows under 750,000 distinct CDR3 sequences, with about 11% occurring only once. The CDR3 sequence is 17 residues long. V is TRBV21-1 and J is TRBJ2-2; the table's D call of TRBD1 was not tested on the DNA. TRBV21-1 is a documented pseudogene. This TCR was recovered from a man between 45 and 60 years old who received an inactivated influenza vaccine. The material sequenced was PBMCs from blood, taken on the day of vaccination. The CDR3 loop reads CASPVQRRQGLPGELFF. In DNA, the CDR3 is TGTGCCAGCCCAGTCCAACGGCGACAGGGTCTTCCCGGGGAGCTGTTTTTT.